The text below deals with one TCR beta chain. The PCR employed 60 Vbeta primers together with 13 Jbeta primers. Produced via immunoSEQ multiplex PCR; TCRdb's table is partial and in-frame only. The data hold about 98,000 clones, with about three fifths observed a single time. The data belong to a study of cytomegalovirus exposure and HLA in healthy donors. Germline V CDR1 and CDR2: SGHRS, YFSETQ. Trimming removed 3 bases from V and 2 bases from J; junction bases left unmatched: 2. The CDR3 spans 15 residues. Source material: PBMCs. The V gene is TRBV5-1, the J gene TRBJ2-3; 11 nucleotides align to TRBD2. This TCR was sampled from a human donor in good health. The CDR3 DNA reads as TGCGCCAGCAGCTGGACTAGCGGGCCCACAGATACGCAGTATTTT. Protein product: CASSWTSGPTDTQYF.